Detailed here is one T cell receptor (beta chain). As yet, its antigen is unknown. Amplification targeted TCR beta CDR3 regions from RNA transcripts. RT-PCR in the first round (using the HTBI primer set) targeted the TCR CDR3. TCRdb redid the calling of the multiplex PCR reads with MiXCR, one entry per CDR3 protein. This sample carries about 290,000 distinct CDR3 sequences, roughly 19% of them seen once, and the ten largest clones take just under 40%. The entry originates in a study of T cells in Graves' hyperthyroidism and ophthalmopathy. The study, taken as a whole, reports: Appearing also in blood were most of the thyroid clonotypes expanded above 0.001.

Germline trimming cut 2 bases from V and 0 bases from J; bases unmatched to any gene: 2. The CDR3 runs to 15 residues. In germline, CDR1 is MNHNS, CDR2 SASEGT. Patients showing uncontrolled infection, other autoimmune disease, pregnancy or lactation were ineligible. Clinical symptoms, serum thyroxine, TRAb, thyroid ultrasound and orbital computed tomography established diagnosis. The chain joins TRBV6-1 to TRBJ1-2, with 8 bases fitting TRBD1. Sample: blood. This TCR derives from a man in his fifties or sixties with Graves' ophthalmopathy. For the CDR3, the DNA is TGTGCCAGCAGTGAACAGGGGGCGACTAACTATGGCTACACCTTC. Amino acid sequence: CASSEQGATNYGYTF.